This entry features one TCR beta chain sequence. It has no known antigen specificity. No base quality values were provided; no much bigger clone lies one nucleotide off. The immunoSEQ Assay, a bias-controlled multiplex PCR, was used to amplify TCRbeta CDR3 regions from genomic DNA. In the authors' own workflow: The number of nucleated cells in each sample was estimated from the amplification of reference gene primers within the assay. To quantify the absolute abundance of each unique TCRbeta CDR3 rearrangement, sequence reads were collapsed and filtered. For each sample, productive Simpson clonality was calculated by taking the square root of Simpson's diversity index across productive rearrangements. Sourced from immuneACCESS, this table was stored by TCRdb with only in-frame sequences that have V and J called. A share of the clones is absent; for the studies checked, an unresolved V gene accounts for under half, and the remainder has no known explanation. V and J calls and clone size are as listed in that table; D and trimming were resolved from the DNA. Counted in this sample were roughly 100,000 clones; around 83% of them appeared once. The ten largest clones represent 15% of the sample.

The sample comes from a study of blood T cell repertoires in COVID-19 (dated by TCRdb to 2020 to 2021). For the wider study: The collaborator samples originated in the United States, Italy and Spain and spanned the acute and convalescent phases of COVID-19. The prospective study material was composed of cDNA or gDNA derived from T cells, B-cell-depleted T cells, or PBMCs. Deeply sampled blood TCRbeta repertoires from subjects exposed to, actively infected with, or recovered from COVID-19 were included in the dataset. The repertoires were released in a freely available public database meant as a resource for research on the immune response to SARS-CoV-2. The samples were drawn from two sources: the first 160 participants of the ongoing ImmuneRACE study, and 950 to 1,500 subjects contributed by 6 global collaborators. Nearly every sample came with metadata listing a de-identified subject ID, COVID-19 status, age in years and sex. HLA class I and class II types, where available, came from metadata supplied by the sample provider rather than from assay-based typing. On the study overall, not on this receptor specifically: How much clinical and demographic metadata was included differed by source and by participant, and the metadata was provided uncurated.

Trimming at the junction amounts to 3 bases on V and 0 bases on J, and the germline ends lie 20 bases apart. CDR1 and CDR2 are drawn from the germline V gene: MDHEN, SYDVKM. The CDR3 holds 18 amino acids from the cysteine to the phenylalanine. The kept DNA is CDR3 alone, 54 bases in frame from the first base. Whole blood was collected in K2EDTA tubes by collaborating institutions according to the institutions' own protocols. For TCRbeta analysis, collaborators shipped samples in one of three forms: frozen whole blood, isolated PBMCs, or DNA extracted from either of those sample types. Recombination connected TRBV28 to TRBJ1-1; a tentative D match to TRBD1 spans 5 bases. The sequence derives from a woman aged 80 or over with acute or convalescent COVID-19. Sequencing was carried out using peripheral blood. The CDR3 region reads CASSFWTPRGTVNTEAFF. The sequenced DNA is TGTGCCAGCAGTTTTTGGACCCCCAGAGGGACTGTGAACACTGAAGCTTTCTTT.